These T cell receptor beta chains were read from a single sample in a study of T cells in localized non-small cell lung cancer. Sequencing used immunoSEQ multiplex PCR; TCRdb keeps in-frame clones, though not all of them. The data contain roughly 40,000 clones, about four fifths of them singletons. The sample in question was peripheral blood mononuclear cells, obtained before any cancer treatment. Every receptor here comes from a male donor older than 55 with stage II lung adenocarcinoma. Each CDR3 is given with its conserved first and last residue. Each record gives: clone size, D gene, J gene, V gene, CDR3 DNA, CDR3 protein. A D gene is named only where the DNA matches it firmly. Clone size is not always given. Where it is, it says once, few, many or a class for expanded clones.

- | - | TRBJ2-3 | TRBV19 | TGTGCCAGTAGTTTCGGGACGTCGACTAGCACAGATACGCAGTATTTT | CASSFGTSTSTDTQYF
- | - | TRBJ2-2 | TRBV6-1 | TGTGCCAGCAGGGGCCGGGAACCAAATACCGGGGAGCTGTTTTTT | CASRGREPNTGELFF
- | - | TRBJ2-1 | TRBV6-5 | TGTGCCAGCAGTAGCCCTAAAGGCTCCTACAATGAGCAGTTCTTC | CASSSPKGSYNEQFF
- | - | TRBJ1-1 | TRBV5-1 | TGCGCCAGCAGCTTTTCAGGGGAGGTCACTGAAGCTTTCTTT | CASSFSGEVTEAFF
- | - | TRBJ1-5 | TRBV2 | TGTGCCAGCTCGGTTGGGCAGAATCAGCCCCAGCATTTT | CASSVGQNQPQHF
- | TRBD2 | TRBJ2-1 | TRBV4-3 | TGCGCCAGCAGCCCGTGGACTAGTGGACGCAATGAGCAGTTCTTC | CASSPWTSGRNEQFF
- | TRBD2 | TRBJ2-5 | TRBV30 | TGTGCCTGGAGAGGGACTAGCGGGAACACTTTCGGGACCCAGTACTTC | CAWRGTSGNTFGTQYF
- | TRBD1 | TRBJ2-2 | TRBV6-1 | TGTGCCAGCAGTGTAGCCAGGGGGTACACCGGGGAGCTGTTTTTT | CASSVARGYTGELFF
- | - | TRBJ2-6 | TRBV7-3 | TGTGCCAGCAGCCCGTCCGGGGTGGGGTCTGGGGCCAACGTCCTGACTTTC | CASSPSGVGSGANVLTF
- | TRBD1 | TRBJ1-2 | TRBV28 | TGTGCCAGCAGCCCACTTCCGGGACAGGGGGCAGGAGGCTACACCTTC | CASSPLPGQGAGGYTF
few | - | TRBJ1-2 | TRBV25-1 | TGTGCCAGCAGTGAACCTGCGGACAGCTATGGCTACACCTTC | CASSEPADSYGYTF
- | - | TRBJ2-1 | TRBV19 | TGTGCCAGTAGCGAGAGGAGAAGCTCCTACAATGAGCAGTTCTTC | CASSERRSSYNEQFF
- | - | TRBJ1-2 | TRBV29-1 | TGCAGCGCCCGGACCGGGGGTGGGTATGGCTACACCTTC | CSARTGGGYGYTF
- | TRBD2 | TRBJ2-1 | TRBV5-4 | TGTGCCAGCAGCTTGGGAGGGGGACTAGTTAGGGGCAATGAGCAGTTCTTC | CASSLGGGLVRGNEQFF
- | - | TRBJ1-1 | TRBV5-1 | TGCGCCAGCAGCCCGGCGACAGGTTATAACAATTTCTTT | CASSPATGYNNFF
- | TRBD2 | TRBJ2-4 | TRBV30 | TGTGCCTGGCAACCTGGACTAGCGGGAGCCAACATTCAGTACTTC | CAWQPGLAGANIQYF
- | - | TRBJ1-2 | TRBV18 | TGTGCCAGCTCACCGGGCAGGGCTAACTATGGCTACACCTTC | CASSPGRANYGYTF
- | - | TRBJ2-7 | TRBV9 | TGTGCCAGCGTATGGGAGCGGAGCTCCTACGAGCAGTACTTC | CASVWERSSYEQYF
- | - | TRBJ1-2 | TRBV29-1 | TGCAGCGTTGAGGCCGGGAAGTATGGCTACACCTTC | CSVEAGKYGYTF
- | TRBD2 | TRBJ2-1 | TRBV6-1 | TGTGCCAGCAGTGGTAGCGGGGGACCCTACAATGAGCAGTTCTTC | CASSGSGGPYNEQFF
- | - | TRBJ2-1 | TRBV30 | TGTGCCTGGAGTTCCTGGCGCCCGGGCAATGAGCAGTTCTTC | CAWSSWRPGNEQFF
- | TRBD2 | TRBJ2-1 | TRBV9 | TGTGCCAGCAGCGTTGGGCCCCTTGGGGAGCGGGAGTTCAGGAATGAGCAGTTCTTC | CASSVGPLGEREFRNEQFF
- | TRBD2 | TRBJ2-1 | TRBV19 | TGTGCCAGTAGTATACAACCGGGACTAGCGGAGTTCTTC | CASSIQPGLAEFF
- | - | TRBJ1-1 | TRBV4-1 | TGCGCCAGCAGCCAAGGGGCCCGCCGAGGGAACACTGAAGCTTTCTTT | CASSQGARRGNTEAFF
once | - | TRBJ2-7 | TRBV30 | TGTGCCTGGGGGAGAACATCATCCGAGCAGTACTTC | CAWGRTSSEQYF
- | - | TRBJ1-1 | TRBV18 | TGTGCCAGCTCCCTCCTCGGCCGGAGATGGGACACTGAAGCTTTCTTT | CASSLLGRRWDTEAFF
- | - | TRBJ1-1 | TRBV28 | TGTGCCAGCTATGGGGGGGGCGCGGGGTTCTTT | CASYGGGAGFF
- | - | TRBJ1-1 | TRBV19 | TGTGCCAGTAGTTTGTCAAGCAGGGGAGCATCAGGGCCAAGCACTGAAGCTTTCTTT | CASSLSSRGASGPSTEAFF
- | TRBD1 | TRBJ2-1 | TRBV7-9 | TGTGCCAGCAGCTTAGGACAGGGCTTGGAAGTGCGGCACAATGAGCAGTTCTTC | CASSLGQGLEVRHNEQFF
- | - | TRBJ2-3 | TRBV5-8 | TGTGCCAGCAGCTCTTCGACAGGCCGTATTCCGTATTTT | CASSSSTGRIPYF
- | - | TRBJ2-7 | TRBV19 | TGTGCCAGTAGTATTCGTTGGGAAGAGCAGTACTTC | CASSIRWEEQYF
- | - | TRBJ1-2 | TRBV6-1 | TGTGCCAGCAGAACAGGGCAGACCTATGGCTACACCTTC | CASRTGQTYGYTF
- | TRBD2 | TRBJ2-4 | TRBV9 | TGTGCCAGCAGCGTAGGGCTAGCGGGAGGAGACATTCAGTACTTC | CASSVGLAGGDIQYF
few | - | TRBJ1-1 | TRBV7-9 | TGTGCCAGCAGTTATTCGATGCACACTGAAGCTTTCTTT | CASSYSMHTEAFF
- | TRBD1 | TRBJ2-3 | TRBV6-1 | TGTGCCAGCAGTGAACCCCAGGGGGCGGCAGATACGCAGTATTTT | CASSEPQGAADTQYF
- | - | TRBJ2-4 | TRBV4-1 | TGCGCCAGCAGCCAAGATCGGGAGAGCTGGGCCAAAAACATTCAGTACTTC | CASSQDRESWAKNIQYF
- | - | TRBJ1-2 | TRBV6-1 | TGTGCCAGCAGCCGGCAGGGATACGGCTACACCTTC | CASSRQGYGYTF